This T cell receptor beta chain was found in a study of cytomegalovirus exposure and HLA in healthy donors. PCR employed 60 Vbeta and 13 Jbeta primers. Assay used: immunoSEQ multiplex PCR; TCRdb lists only in-frame clones, some missing. This table holds over 100,000 clones, about 80% found once. The V gene's germline CDR1 is MGHRA and CDR2 YSYEKL. V was clipped by 2 bases and J by 2 bases, with 10 bases between them. The CDR3 runs to 15 residues. The V and J genes are TRBV4-1 and TRBJ1-5; D call uncertain. Sequencing input: PBMCs. The TCR sequence derives from a man aged 30-40 years in good health and CMV-seronegative. The CDR3 sequence: CASSQSRSGNQPQHF. In nucleotides, the CDR3 is TGCGCCAGCAGCCAATCTCGAAGCGGCAATCAGCCCCAGCATTTT.